This TCR beta chain was sequenced during a study of blood T cell repertoires in COVID-19. Sequenced by immunoSEQ multiplex PCR; TCRdb stores in-frame clones only, minus some. The sample lists 250,000 or so clones; about 89% were seen once. This CDR3 spans 14 amino acids. From germline, CDR1 is SEHNR and CDR2 FQNEAQ (reference sequence). The V gene lost 3 bases and the J gene lost 0 bases, with 6 bases spanning the gap. V and J are TRBV7-9 and TRBJ2-4; no clear D. Sample: peripheral blood. The TCR sequence derives from a man in his forties or fifties with active or convalescent COVID-19. DNA of the CDR3: TGTGCCAGCAGCTTGTCCCTAGCCAAAAACATTCAGTACTTC. This gives the protein CASSLSLAKNIQYF.